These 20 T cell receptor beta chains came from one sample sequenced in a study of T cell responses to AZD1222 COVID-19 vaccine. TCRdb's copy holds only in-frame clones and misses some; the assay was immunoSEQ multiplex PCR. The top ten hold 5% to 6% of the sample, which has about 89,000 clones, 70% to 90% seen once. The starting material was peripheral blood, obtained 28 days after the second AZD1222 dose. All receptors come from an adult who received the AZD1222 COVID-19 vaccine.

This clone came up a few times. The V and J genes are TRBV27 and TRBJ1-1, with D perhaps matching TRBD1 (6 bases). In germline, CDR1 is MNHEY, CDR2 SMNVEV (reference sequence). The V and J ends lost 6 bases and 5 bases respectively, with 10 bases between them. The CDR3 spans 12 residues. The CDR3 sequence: CASSQGGTEAFF. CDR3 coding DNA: TGTGCCAGCAGCCAAGGGGGGACTGAAGCTTTCTTT.

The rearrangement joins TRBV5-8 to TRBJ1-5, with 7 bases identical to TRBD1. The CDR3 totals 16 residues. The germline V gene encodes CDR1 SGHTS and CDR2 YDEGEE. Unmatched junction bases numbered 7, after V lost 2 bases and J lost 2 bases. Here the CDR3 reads CASSFSLGQRNQPQHF. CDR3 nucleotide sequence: TGTGCCAGCAGCTTTTCGTTGGGACAGCGCAATCAGCCCCAGCATTTT.

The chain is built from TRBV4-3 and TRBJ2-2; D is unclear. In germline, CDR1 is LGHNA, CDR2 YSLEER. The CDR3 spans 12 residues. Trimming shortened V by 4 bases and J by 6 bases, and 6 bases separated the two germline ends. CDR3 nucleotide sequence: TGCGCCAGCAGCCGGGCTTCCGGGGAGCTGTTTTTT. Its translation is CASSRASGELFF.

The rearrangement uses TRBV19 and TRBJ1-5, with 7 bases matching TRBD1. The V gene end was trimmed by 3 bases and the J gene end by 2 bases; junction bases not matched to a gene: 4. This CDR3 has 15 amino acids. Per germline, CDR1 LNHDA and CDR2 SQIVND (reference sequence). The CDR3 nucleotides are TGTGCCAGTAGTATTGAGGGGGCAGGCAATCAGCCCCAGCATTTT. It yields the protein CASSIEGAGNQPQHF.

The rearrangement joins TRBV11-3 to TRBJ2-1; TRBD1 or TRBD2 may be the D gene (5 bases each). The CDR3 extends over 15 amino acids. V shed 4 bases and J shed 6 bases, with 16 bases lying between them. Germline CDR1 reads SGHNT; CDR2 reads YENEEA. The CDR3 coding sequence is TGTGCCAGCAGCTCCTTGGCGGCAGGGACCAATGAGCAGTTCTTC. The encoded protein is CASSSLAAGTNEQFF.

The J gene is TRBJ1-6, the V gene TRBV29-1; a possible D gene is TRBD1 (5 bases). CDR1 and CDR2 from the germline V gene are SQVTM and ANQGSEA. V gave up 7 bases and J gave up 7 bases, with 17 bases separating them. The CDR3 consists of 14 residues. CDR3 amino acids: CSALVGGGNSPLHF. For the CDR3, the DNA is TGCAGCGCCTTGGTCGGGGGAGGGAATTCACCCCTCCACTTT.

The CDR3 bases are TGTGCCAGCAGCGCCTTCGGCAATGAGCAGTTCTTC. Protein: CASSAFGNEQFF. The genes are TRBV9 and TRBJ2-1, with no clear D. The CDR3 is 12 amino acids. Germline CDR1 SGDLS, CDR2 YYNGEE. With 3 bases removed from V and 6 bases from J, the gap between germline ends came to 7 bases.

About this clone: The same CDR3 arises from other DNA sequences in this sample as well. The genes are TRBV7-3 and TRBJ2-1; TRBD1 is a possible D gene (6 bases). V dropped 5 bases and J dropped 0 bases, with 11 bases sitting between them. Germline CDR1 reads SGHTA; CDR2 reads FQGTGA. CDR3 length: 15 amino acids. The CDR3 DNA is TGTGCCAGCAGCCCGGGACATAACTCCTACAATGAGCAGTTCTTC. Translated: CASSPGHNSYNEQFF.

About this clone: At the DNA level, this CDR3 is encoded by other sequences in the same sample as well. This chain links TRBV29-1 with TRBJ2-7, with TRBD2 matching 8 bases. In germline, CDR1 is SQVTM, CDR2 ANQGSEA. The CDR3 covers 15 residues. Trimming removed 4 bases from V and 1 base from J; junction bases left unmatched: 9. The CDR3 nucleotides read TGCAGCGTTGTGGGTGGCGGGGGGCCTTCCTACGAGCAGTACTTC. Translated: CSVVGGGGPSYEQYF.

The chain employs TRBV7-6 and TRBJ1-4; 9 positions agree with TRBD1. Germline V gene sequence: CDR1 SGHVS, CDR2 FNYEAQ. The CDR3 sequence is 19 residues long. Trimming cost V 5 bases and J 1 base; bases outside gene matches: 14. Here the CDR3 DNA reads TGTGCCAGCAGCACAAACAGGGGGCTAATAATTGGAACTAATGAAAAACTGTTTTTT. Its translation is CASSTNRGLIIGTNEKLFF.

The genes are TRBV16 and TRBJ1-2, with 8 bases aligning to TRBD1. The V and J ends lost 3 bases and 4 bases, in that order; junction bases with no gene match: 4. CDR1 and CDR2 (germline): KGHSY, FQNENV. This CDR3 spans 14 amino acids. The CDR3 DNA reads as TGTGCCAGCAGCCAGGGACAGGCGGTCTATGGCTACACCTTC. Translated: CASSQGQAVYGYTF.

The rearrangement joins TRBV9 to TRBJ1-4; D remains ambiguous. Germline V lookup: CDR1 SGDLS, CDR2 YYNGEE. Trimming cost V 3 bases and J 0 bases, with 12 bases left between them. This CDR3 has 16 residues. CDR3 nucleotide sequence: TGTGCCAGCAGCGGGGCAGCGGGCACAACTAATGAAAAACTGTTTTTT. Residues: CASSGAAGTTNEKLFF.

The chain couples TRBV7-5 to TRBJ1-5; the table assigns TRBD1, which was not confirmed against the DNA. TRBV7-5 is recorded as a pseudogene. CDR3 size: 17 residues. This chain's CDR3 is CVRSYRGWEYSNQPQHF. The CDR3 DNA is TGTGTCAGAAGTTACAGGGGGTGGGAATATAGCAATCAGCCCCAGCATTTT.

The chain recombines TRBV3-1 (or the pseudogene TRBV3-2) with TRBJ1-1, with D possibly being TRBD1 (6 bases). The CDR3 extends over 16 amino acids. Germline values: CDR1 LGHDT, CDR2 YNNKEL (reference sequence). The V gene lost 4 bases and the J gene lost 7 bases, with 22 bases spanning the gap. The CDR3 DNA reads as TGTGCCAGCAGCCCGGGGAGGAGAGGGGGGCGCGGTGAAGCTTTCTTT. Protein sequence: CASSPGRRGGRGEAFF.

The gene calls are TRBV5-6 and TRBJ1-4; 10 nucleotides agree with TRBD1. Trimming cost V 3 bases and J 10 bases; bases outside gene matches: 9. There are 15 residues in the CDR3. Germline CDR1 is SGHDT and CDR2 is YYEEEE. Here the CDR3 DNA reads TGTGCCAGCAGCTCGGCCGGGACAGGGGCGAGAAAACTGTTTTTT. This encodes CASSSAGTGARKLFF.

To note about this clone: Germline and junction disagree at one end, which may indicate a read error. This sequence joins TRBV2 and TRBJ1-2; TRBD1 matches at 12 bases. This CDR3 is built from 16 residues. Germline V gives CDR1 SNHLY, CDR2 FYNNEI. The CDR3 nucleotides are TGTGCCAGCAGTTTGGTGTCTTCGGGACAGGGGGCTGGATACGCCTTC. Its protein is CASSLVSSGQGAGYAF.

The DNA of the CDR3 is TGTGCCAGTAGTAGTCGGCTATTCACCGGGGAGCTGTTTTTT. As protein: CASSSRLFTGELFF. This sequence joins TRBV19 and TRBJ2-2; D unresolved. The CDR3 has 14 amino acids. In germline, CDR1 is LNHDA, CDR2 SQIVND (reference sequence). V lost 4 bases and J 4 bases, leaving 10 bases between the germline ends.

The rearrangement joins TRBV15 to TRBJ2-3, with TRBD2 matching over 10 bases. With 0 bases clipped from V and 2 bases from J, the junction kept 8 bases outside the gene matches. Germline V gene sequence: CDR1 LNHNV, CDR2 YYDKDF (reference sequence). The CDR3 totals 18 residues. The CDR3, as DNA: TGTGCCACCAGCAGAGATCTTCGGCTAGCGGGGGACACAGATACGCAGTATTTT. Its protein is CATSRDLRLAGDTDTQYF.

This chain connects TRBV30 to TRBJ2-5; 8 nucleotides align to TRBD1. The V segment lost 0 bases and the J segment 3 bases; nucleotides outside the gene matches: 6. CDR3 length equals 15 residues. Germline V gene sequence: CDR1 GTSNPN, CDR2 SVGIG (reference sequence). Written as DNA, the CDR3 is TGTGCCTGGAGTGTAACAGGGGGTTTTAAAGAGACCCAGTACTTC. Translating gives CAWSVTGGFKETQYF.

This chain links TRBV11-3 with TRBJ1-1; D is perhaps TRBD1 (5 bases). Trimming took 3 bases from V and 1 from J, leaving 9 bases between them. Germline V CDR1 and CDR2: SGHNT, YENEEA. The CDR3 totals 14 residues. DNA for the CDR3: TGTGCCAGCAGCTTGGGACGGGCGAACACTGAAGCTTTCTTT. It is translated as CASSLGRANTEAFF.